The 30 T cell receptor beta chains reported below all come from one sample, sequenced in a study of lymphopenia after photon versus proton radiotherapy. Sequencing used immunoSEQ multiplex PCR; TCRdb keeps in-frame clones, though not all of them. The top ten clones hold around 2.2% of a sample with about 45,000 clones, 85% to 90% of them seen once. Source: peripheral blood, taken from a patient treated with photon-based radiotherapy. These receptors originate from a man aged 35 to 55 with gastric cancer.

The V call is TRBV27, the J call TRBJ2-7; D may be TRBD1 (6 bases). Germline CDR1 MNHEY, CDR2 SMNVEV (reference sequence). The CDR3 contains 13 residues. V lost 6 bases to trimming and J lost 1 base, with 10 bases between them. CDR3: CASRLQGSYEQYF. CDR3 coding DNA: TGTGCCAGCAGACTACAGGGATCCTACGAGCAGTACTTC.

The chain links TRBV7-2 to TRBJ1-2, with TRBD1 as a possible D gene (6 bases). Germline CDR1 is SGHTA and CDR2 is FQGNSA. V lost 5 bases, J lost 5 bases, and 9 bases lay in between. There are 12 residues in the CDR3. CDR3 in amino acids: CASSTQGYGYTF. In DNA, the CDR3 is TGTGCCAGCAGCACACAGGGTTATGGCTACACCTTC.

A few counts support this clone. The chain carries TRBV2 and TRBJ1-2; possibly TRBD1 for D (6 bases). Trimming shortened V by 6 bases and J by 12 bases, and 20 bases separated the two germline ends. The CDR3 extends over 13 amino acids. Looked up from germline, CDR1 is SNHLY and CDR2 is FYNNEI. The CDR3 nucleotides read TGTGCCAGCAGCACCCGAGTCGGGACACCCGACACCTTC. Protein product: CASSTRVGTPDTF. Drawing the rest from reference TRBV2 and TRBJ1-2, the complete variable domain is EPEVTQTPSHQVTQMGQEVILRCVPISNHLYFYWYRQILGQKVEFLVSFYNNEISEKSEIFDDQFSVERPDGSNFTLKIRSTKLEDSAMYFCASSTRVGTPDTFGSGTRLTVV.

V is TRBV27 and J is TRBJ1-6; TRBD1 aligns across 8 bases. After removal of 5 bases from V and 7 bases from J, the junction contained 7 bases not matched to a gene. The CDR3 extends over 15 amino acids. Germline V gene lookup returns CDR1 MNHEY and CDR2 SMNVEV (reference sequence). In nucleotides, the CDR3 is TGTGCCAGCAGTGGCGACAGGGGAGGGAATTCACCCCTCCACTTT. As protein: CASSGDRGGNSPLHF.

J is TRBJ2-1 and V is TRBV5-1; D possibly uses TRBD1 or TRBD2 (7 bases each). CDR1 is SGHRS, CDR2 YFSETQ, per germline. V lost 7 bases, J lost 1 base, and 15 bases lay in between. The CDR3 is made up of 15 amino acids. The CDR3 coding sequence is TGCGCCAGCGCCAGGGGGGGCGGATCCTACAATGAGCAGTTCTTC. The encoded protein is CASARGGGSYNEQFF.

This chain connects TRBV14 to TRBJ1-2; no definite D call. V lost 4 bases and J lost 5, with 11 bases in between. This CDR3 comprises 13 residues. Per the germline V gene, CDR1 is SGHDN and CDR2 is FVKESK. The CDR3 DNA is TGTGCCAGCAGCCCAAACGTAGCGTATGGCTACACCTTC. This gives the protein CASSPNVAYGYTF.

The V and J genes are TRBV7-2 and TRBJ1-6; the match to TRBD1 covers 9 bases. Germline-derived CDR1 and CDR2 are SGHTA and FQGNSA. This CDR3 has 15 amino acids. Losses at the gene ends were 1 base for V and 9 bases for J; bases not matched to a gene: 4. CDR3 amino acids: CASSLGQGGRSPLHF. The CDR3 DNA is TGTGCCAGCAGCTTAGGACAGGGGGGTCGTTCACCCCTCCACTTT.

This CDR3 reads CASSLGNYNSPLHF. The CDR3 nucleotides read TGTGCCAGCAGCTTAGGAAACTATAATTCACCCCTCCACTTT. This sequence joins TRBV7-9 and TRBJ1-6; no clear D gene. The ends were cut back, 1 base at V and 3 bases at J, with 4 bases in the middle. The CDR3 spans 14 residues. CDR1 SEHNR and CDR2 FQNEAQ come from the germline V gene (reference sequence).

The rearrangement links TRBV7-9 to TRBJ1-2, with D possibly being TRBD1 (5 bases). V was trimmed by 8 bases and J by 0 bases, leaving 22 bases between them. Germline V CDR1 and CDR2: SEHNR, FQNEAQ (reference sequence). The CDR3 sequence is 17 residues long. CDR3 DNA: TGTGCCAGCGCCTTTGGGCAGGGTTGGCCCTCTAACTATGGCTACACCTTC. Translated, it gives CASAFGQGWPSNYGYTF.

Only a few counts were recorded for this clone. This chain's CDR3 is CSGTLAGATDTQYF. CDR3 DNA sequence: TGCAGCGGGACCCTAGCGGGGGCCACAGATACGCAGTATTTT. The V and J genes are TRBV29-1 and TRBJ2-3; TRBD2 agrees at 10 bases. The germline CDR1 and CDR2 sequences are SQVTM and ANQGSEA. With V trimmed by 7 bases and J by 2 bases, 6 bases remained unmatched. There are 14 residues in the CDR3.

The CDR3 sequence is CASSPGQNYGYTF. The CDR3 coding sequence is TGTGCCAGCAGCCCGGGACAAAACTATGGCTACACCTTC. This chain links TRBV11-2 with TRBJ1-2; maybe TRBD1 (6 bases). Trimming left V 5 bases short and J 2 bases short, with 9 bases between. The CDR3 runs 13 residues. CDR1 SGHAT and CDR2 FQNNGV come from the germline V gene.

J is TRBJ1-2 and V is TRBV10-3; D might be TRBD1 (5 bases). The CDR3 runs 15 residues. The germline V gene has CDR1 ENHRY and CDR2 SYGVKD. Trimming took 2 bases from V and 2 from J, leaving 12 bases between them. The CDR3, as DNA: TGTGCCATCAGTGAGGCCCGGGACGCAAACTATGGCTACACCTTC. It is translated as CAISEARDANYGYTF.

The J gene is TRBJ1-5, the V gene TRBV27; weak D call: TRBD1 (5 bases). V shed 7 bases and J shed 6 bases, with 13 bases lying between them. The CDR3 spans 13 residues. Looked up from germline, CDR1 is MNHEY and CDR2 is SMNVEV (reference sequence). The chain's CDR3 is CASTPRVGQPQHF. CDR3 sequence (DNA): TGTGCCAGCACCCCCAGGGTGGGTCAGCCCCAGCATTTT.

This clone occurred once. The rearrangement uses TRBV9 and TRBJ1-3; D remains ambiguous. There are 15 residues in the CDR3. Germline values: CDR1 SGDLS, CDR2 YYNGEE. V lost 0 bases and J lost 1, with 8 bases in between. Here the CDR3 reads CASSVAIGSGNTIYF. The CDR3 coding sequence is TGTGCCAGCAGCGTAGCTATAGGATCTGGAAACACCATATATTTT.

The CDR3, as DNA: TGTGCCAGCAGTTTACAGGGACAGGGGCTCGGGGATACGCAGTATTTT. As protein: CASSLQGQGLGDTQYF. The chain carries TRBV27 and TRBJ2-3; TRBD1 agrees at 10 bases. Germline trimming cut 2 bases from V and 6 bases from J; bases unmatched to any gene: 8. The CDR3 consists of 16 residues. Germline CDR1 MNHEY, CDR2 SMNVEV (reference sequence).

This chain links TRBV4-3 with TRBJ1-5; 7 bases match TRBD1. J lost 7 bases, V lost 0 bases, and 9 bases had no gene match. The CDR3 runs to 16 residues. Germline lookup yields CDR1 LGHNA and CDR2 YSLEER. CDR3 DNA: TGCGCCAGCAGCCAAGATGACAGGGCGGGAGAACAGCCCCAGCATTTT. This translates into CASSQDDRAGEQPQHF.

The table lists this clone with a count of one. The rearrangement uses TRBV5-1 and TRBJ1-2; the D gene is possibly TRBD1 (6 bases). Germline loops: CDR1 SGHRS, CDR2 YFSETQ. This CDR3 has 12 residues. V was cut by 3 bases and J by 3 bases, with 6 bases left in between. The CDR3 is CASSSGDYGYTF. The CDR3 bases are TGCGCCAGCAGCTCAGGGGACTATGGCTACACCTTC.

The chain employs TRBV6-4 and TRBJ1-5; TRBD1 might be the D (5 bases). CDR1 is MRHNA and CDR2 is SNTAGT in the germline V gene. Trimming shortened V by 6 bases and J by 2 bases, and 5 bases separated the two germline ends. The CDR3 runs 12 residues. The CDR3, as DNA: TGTGCCAGCAGACAGGGCAATCAGCCCCAGCATTTT. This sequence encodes CASRQGNQPQHF.

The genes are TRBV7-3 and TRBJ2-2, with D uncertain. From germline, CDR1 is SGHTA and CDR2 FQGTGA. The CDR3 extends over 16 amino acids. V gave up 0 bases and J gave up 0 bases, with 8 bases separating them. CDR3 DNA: TGTGCCAGCAGCTTAACGGGTGGCGCGAACACCGGGGAGCTGTTTTTT. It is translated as CASSLTGGANTGELFF. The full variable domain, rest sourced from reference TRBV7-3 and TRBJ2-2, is GAGVSQTPSNKVTEKGKYVELRCDPISGHTALYWYRQSLGQGPEFLIYFQGTGAADDSGLPNDRFFAVRPEGSVSTLKIQRTERGDSAVYLCASSLTGGANTGELFFGEGSRLTVL.

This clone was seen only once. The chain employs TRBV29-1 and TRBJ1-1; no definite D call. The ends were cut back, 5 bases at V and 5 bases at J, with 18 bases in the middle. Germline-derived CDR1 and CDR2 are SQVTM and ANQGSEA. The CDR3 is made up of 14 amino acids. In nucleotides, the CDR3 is TGCAGCGTTTTACCAGCGGGCTGGAGAACTGAAGCTTTCTTT. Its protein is CSVLPAGWRTEAFF.

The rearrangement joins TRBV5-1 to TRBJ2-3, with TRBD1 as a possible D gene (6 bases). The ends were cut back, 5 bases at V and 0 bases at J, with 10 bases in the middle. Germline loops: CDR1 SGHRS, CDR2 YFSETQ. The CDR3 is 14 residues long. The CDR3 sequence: CASRDSASTDTQYF. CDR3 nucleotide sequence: TGCGCCAGCAGGGACAGCGCCAGCACAGATACGCAGTATTTT.

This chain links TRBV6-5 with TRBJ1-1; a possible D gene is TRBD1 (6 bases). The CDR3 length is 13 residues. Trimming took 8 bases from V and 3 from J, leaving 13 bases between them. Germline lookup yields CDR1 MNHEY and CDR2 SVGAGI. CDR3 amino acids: CASAEGEDTEAFF. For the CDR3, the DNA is TGTGCCAGCGCCGAGGGGGAGGACACTGAAGCTTTCTTT.

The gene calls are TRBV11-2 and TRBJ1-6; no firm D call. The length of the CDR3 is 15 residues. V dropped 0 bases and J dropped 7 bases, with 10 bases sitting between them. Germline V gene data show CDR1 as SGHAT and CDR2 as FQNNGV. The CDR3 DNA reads TGTGCCAGCAGCTTAGATAGTTTACCCAATTCACCCCTCCACTTT. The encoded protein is CASSLDSLPNSPLHF.

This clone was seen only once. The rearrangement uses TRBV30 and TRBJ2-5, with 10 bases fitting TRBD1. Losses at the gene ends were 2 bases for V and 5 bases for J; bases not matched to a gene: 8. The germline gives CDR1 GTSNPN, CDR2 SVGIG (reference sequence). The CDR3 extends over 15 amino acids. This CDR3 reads CAWSFRDRGGETQYF. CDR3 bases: TGTGCCTGGAGTTTCAGGGACAGGGGAGGGGAGACCCAGTACTTC.

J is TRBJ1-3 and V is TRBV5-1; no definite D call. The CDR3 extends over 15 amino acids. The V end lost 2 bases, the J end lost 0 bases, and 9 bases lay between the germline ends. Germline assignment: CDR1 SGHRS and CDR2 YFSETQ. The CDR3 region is CASSFDGYSGNTIYF. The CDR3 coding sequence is TGCGCCAGCAGCTTCGACGGCTACTCTGGAAACACCATATATTTT.

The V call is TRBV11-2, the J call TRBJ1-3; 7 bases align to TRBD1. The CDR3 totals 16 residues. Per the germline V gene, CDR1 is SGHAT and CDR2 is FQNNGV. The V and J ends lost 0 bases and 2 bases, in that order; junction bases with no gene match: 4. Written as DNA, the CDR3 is TGTGCCAGCAGCTTAGAAAGGGGGCTACCTGGAAACACCATATATTTT. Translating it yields CASSLERGLPGNTIYF. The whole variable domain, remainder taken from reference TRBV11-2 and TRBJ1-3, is EAGVAQSPRYKIIEKRQSVAFWCNPISGHATLYWYQQILGQGPKLLIQFQNNGVVDDSQLPKDRFSAERLKGVDSTLKIQPAKLEDSAVYLCASSLERGLPGNTIYFGEGSWLTVV.

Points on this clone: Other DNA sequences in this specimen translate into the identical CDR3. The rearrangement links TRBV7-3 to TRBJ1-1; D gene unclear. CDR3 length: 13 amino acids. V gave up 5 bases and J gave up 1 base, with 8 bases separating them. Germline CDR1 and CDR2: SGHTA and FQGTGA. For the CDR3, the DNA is TGTGCCAGCAGCCGATCAGAGAACACTGAAGCTTTCTTT. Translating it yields CASSRSENTEAFF.

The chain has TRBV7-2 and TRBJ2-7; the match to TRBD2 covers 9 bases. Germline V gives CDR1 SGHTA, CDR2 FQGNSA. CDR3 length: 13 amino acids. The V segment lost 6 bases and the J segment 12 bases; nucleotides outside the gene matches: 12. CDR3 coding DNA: TGTGCCAGCAGTCGAGATCTAGCGGGGAGGGGGTACTTC. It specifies CASSRDLAGRGYF.

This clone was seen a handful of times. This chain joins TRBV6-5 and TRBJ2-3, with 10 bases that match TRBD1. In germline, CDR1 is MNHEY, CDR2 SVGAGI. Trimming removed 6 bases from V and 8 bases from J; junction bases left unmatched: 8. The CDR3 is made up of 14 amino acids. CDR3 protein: CASSPDRDRGTQYF. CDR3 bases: TGTGCCAGCAGCCCTGACAGGGACAGGGGTACGCAGTATTTT.

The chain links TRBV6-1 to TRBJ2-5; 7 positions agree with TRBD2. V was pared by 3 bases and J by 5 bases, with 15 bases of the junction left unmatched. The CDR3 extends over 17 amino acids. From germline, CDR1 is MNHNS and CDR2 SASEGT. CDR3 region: CASSDPRGGPLTETQYF. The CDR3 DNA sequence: TGTGCCAGCAGTGACCCTCGGGGAGGGCCCTTGACGGAGACCCAGTACTTC.